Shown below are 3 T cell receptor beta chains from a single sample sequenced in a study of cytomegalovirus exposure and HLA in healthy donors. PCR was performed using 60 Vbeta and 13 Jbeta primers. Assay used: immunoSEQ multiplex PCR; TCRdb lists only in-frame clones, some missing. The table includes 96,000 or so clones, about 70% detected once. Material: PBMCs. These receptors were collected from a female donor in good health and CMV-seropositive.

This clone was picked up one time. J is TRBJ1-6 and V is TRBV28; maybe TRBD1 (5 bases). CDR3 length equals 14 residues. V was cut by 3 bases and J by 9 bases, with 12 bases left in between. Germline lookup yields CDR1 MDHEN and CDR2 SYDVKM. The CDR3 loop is CASSFPREGSPLHF. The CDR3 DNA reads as TGTGCCAGCAGTTTCCCCAGGGAGGGTTCACCCCTCCACTTT. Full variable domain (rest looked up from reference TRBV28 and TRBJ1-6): DVKVTQSSRYLVKRTGEKVFLECVQDMDHENMFWYRQDPGLGLRLIYFSYDVKMKEKGDIPEGYSVSREKKERFSLILESASTNQTSMYLCASSFPREGSPLHFGNGTRLTVT.

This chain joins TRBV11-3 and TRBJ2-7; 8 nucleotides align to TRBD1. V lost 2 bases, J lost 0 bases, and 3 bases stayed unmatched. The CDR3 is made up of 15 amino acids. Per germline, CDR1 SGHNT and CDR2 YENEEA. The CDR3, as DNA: TGTGCCAGCAGCTTACGGACAGGGTACTCCTACGAGCAGTACTTC. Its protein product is CASSLRTGYSYEQYF.

CDR3 amino acids: CASSQDRGRNTEAFF. DNA of the CDR3: TGTGCCAGCAGCCAAGACAGGGGGCGGAACACTGAAGCTTTCTTT. This chain connects TRBV14 to TRBJ1-1; 8 nucleotides match TRBD1. The CDR3 covers 15 residues. Trimming removed 0 bases from V and 1 base from J; junction bases left unmatched: 1. Germline assignment: CDR1 SGHDN and CDR2 FVKESK.